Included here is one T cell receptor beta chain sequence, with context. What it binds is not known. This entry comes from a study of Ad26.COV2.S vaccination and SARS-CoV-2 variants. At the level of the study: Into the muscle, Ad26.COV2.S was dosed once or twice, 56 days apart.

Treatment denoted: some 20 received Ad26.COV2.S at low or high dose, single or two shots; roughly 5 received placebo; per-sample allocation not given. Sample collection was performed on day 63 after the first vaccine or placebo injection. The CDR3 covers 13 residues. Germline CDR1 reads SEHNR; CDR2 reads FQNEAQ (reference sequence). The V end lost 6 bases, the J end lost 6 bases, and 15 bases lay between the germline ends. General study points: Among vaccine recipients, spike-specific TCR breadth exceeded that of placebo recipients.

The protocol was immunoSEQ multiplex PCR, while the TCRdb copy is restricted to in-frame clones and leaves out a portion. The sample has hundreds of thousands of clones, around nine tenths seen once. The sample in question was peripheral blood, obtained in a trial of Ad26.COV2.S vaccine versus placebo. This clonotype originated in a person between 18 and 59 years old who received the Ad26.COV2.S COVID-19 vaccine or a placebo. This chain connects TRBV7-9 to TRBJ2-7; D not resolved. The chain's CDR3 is CASSPRGSPEQYF. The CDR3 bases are TGTGCCAGCAGTCCTCGCGGATCGCCCGAGCAGTACTTC.